The sequence of this TCR beta chain was determined in a study of CD4 T cells in relation to SARS-CoV-2 and coronaviruses. For the study at large: ViraFEST: approximately eleven-day antigen culture of PBMCs, then TCR beta CDR3 sequencing. The HLA restriction of the shared crossreactive spike epitopes was mapped.

Before the COVID-19 pandemic, during about 2011-2018, CD4+ T cells were taken from unexposed donors. CD4+ T cells were isolated from the cells after around 11 days of culture. This table comes from immunoSEQ multiplex PCR, and its TCRdb copy is limited to in-frame clones, with some not included. The repertoire has around 25,000 clones, about 75% of them found once; the top ten carry under 15%. To note about this clone: Its antigen remains unidentified.

The TCR originated in a human donor in good health. Sequencing was performed on CD4+ T cells from PBMCs, cultured in vitro.

The CDR3 loop is CAISDGGTQAYNEQFF. CDR3 coding DNA: TGTGCCATCAGTGATGGCGGGACTCAAGCCTACAATGAGCAGTTCTTC. This chain uses TRBV10-3 with TRBJ2-1; D possibly corresponds to TRBD2 (6 bases). Per germline, CDR1 ENHRY and CDR2 SYGVKD. CDR3 size: 16 residues. Trimming left V 3 bases short and J 2 bases short, with 14 bases between.